This TCR beta chain comes out of a study of T cells in Graves' hyperthyroidism and ophthalmopathy. This CDR3 has 12 residues. The J segment lost 2 bases and the V segment lost 8 bases, leaving 3 bases of the junction unmatched. Amplification of TCR beta CDR3 regions was performed using RNA transcripts as template. An initial round of RT-PCR targeting the TCR CDR3 relied on the HTBI primer set. TCRdb recomputed calls from the multiplex PCR reads with MiXCR, one row per CDR3 protein. The table has 400,000 to 500,000 distinct CDR3 sequences, about an eighth seen once. This clonotype appeared many times. Sequenced input: blood. The gene calls are TRBV12-3 or TRBV12-4 and TRBJ2-7, with 7 nucleotides matching TRBD2. The receptor was derived from a woman between 18 and 30 years old with Graves' hyperthyroidism. This CDR3 is CASGGETYEQYF. The CDR3 nucleotides read TGTGCCAGCGGGGGGGAAACCTACGAGCAGTACTTC.